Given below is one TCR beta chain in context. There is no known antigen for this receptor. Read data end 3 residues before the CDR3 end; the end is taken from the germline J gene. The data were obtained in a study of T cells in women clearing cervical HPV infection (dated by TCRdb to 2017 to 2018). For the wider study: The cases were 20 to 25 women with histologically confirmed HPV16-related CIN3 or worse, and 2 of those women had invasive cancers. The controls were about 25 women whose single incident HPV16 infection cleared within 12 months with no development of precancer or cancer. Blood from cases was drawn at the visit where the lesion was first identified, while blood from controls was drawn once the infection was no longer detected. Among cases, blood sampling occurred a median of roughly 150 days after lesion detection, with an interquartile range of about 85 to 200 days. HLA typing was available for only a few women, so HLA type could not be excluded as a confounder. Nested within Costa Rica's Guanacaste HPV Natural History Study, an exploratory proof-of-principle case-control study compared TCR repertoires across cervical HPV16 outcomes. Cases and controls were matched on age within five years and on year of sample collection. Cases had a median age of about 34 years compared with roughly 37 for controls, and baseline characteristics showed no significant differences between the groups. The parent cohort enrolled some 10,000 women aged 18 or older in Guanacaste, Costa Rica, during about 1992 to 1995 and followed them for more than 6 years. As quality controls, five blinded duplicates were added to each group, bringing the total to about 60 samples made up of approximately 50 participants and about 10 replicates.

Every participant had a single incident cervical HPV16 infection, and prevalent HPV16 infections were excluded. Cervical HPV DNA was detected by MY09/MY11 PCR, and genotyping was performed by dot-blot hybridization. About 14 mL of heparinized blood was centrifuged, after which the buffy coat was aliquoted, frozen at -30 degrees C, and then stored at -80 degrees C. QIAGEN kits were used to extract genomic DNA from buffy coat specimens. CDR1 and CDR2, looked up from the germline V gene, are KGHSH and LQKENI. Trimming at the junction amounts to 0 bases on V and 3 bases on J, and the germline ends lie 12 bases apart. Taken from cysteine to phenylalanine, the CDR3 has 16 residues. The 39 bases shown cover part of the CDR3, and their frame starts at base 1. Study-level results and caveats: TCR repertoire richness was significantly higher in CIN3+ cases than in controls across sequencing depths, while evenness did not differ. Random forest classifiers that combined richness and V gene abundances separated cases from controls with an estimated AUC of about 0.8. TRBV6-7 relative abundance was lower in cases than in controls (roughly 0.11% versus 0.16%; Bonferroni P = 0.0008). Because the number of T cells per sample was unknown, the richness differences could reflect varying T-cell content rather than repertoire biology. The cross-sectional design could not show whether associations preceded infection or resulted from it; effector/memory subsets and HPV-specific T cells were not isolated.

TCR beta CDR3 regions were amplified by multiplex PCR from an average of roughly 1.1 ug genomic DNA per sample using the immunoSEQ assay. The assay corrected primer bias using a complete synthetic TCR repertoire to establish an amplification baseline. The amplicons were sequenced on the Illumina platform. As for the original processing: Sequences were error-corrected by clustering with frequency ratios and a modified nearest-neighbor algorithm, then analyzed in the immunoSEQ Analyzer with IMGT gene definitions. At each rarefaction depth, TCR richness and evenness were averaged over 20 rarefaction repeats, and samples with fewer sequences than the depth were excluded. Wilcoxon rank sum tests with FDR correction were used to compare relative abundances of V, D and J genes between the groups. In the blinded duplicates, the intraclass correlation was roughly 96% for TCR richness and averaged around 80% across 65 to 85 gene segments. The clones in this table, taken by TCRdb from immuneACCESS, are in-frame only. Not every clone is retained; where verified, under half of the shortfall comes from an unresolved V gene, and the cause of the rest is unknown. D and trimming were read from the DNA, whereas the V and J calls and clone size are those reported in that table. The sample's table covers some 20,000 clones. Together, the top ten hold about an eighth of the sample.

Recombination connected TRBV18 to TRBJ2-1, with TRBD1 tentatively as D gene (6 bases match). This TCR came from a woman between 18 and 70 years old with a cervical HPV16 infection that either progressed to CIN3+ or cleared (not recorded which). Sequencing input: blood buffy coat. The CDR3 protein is CASSPPRTDHYNEQFF. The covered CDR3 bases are TGTGCCAGCTCACCACCGAGGACAGATCACTACAATGAG.